The text below deals with one TCR beta chain. The antigen it recognizes is unknown. Base qualities are not provided; no much larger clone lies one nucleotide away. Trimming takes 2 bases from V and 7 bases from J, and the germline ends sit 12 bases apart. The CDR3 goes from the cysteine to the phenylalanine over 14 residues. The kept DNA is CDR3 alone, 42 bases in frame from the first base. The germline V gene (reference sequence) sets CDR1 to LNHDA and CDR2 to SQIVND. This specimen belongs to a study of T cell changes during pregnancy in multiple sclerosis (dated by TCRdb to about 2019). The study in broad terms: Changes in the T cell repertoire over the course of pregnancy were examined in this study in women with multiple sclerosis.

The library was built by means of the immunoSEQ multiplex PCR assay. This is the immuneACCESS table as TCRdb keeps it, with only in-frame sequences that have V and J called. A part of the clones is gone; compared with another copy, unresolved V genes explain less than half, and the rest is unexplained. The sample table shows 40,000 to 45,000 clones, and roughly 94% are seen once. The ten top clones hold roughly 1.7% of the sample. The receptor was derived from a female donor with multiple sclerosis, enrolled in a pregnancy study. Sequences were derived from peripheral blood, sampled in the third trimester of pregnancy. The receptor chain draws on TRBV19 and TRBJ2-1; possibly the D gene is TRBD2, per 6 matching bases. The nucleotide sequence reads as follows: TGTGCCAGTAGTATAATCGGAGGGAGAAATGAGCAGTTCTTC. Translated, it gives CASSIIGGRNEQFF.